This entry features one T cell receptor (beta chain) sequence. This entry is derived from a study of blood T cell repertoires in COVID-19. In the original processing: Estimation of nucleated cell counts was performed using reference gene primer amplification. Here immunoSEQ multiplex PCR was the method, and the copy in TCRdb shows in-frame clones only, minus some. That table supplies the V and J calls and clone size; D and trimming were determined from the DNA. The sample records approximately 160,000 clones, about 81% being singletons. Sample: peripheral blood. The receptor's source is a human donor in a cohort sampled during active COVID-19.

CDR3 in amino acids: CATTRGRGYNEQFF. The DNA for the CDR3 is TGTGCCACTACCCGGGGACGGGGGTACAATGAGCAGTTCTTC. This sequence joins TRBV6-5 and TRBJ2-1; D is perhaps TRBD2 (6 bases). Germline V lookup: CDR1 MNHEY, CDR2 SVGAGI. Between the trimmed V and J ends, which lost 10 bases and 4 bases, there was a span of 17 bases. This CDR3 is 14 amino acids long.